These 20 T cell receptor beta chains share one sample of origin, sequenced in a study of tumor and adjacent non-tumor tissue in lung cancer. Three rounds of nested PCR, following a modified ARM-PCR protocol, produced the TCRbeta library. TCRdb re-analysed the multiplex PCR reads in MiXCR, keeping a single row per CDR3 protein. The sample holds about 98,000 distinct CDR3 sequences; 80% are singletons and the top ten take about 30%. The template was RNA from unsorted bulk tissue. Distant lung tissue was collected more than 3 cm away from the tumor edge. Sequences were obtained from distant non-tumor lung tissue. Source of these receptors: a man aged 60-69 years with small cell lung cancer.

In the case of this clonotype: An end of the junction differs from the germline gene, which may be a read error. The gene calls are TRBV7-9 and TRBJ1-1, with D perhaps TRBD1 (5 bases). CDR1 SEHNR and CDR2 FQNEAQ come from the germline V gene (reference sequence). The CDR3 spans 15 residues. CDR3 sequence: CASSIRDGGFPEAFF. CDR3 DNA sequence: TGTGCTAGCAGCATACGGGACGGGGGGTTTCCCGAAGCTTTCTTT.

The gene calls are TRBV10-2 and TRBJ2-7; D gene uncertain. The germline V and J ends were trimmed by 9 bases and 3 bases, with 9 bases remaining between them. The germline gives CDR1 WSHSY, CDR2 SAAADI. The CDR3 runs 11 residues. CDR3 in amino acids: CASKHGYEQYV. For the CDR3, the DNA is TGCGCCAGTAAGCACGGCTACGAGCAGTACGTC.

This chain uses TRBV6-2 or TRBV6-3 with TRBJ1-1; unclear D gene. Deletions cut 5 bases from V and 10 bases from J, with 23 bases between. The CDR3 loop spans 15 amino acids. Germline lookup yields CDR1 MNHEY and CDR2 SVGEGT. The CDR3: CASSEVAPVYSGAFF. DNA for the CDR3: TGTGCCAGCAGTGAGGTGGCACCGGTTTACTCTGGAGCTTTCTTT.

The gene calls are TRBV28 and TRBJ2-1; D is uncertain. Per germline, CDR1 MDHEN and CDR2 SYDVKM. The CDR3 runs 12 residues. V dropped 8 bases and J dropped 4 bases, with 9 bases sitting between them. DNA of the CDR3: TGTGCCAGCTGTGCCTTTTACAATGAGCAGTTCTTC. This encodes CASCAFYNEQFF.

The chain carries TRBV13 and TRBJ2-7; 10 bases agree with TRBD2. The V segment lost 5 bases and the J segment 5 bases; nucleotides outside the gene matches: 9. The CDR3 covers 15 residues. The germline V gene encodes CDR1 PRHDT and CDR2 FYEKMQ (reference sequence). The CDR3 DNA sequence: TGTGCCAGCAGCGATATAGCGGGAGGCCCCGACGAGCAGTACTTC. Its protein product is CASSDIAGGPDEQYF.

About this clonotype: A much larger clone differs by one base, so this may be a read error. The CDR3, as DNA: TGCAGTGCTAGAAGGAGCGTAACGGGATTGTACAATGAGCAGTTCTTC. Residues: CSARRSVTGLYNEQFF. This sequence joins TRBV20-1 and TRBJ2-1, with D possibly being TRBD2 (5 bases). The germline V gene encodes CDR1 DFQATT and CDR2 SNEGSKA (reference sequence). The CDR3 has 16 residues. With 2 bases removed from V and 4 bases from J, the gap between germline ends came to 18 bases.

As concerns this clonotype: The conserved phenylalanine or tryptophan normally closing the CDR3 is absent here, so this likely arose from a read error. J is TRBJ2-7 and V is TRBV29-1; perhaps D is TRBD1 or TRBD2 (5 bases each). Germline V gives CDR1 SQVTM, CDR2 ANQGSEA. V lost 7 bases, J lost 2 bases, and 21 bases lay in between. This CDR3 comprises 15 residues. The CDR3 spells CSATAGTGPTYEQYL. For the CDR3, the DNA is TGCAGCGCTACTGCCGGGACGGGGCCTACCTACGAGCAGTACTTA.

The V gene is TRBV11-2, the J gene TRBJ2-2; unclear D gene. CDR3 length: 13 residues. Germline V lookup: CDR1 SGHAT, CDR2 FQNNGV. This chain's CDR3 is CISSLEWAGELFF. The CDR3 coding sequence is TGTATCAGCAGCTTAGAGTGGGCCGGGGAGCTGTTTTTT.

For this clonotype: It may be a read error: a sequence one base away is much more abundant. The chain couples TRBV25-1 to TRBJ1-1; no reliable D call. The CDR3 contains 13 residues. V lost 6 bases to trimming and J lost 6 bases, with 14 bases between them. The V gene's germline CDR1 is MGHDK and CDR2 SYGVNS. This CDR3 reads CASRARNWAEAFF. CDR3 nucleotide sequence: TGTGCCAGCAGAGCCAGGAACTGGGCTGAAGCTTTCTTT. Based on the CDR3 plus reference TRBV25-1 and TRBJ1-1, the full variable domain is EADIYQTPRYLVIGTGKKITLECSQTMGHDKMYWYQQDPGMELHLIHYSYGVNSTEKGDLSSESTVSRIRTEHFPLTLESARPSHTSQYLCASRARNWAEAFFGQGTRLTVV.

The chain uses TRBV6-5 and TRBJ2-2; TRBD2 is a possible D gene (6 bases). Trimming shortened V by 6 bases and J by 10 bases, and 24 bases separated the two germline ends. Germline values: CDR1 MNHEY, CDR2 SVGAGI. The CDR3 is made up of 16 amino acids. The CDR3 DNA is TGTGCCAGCAGACCCTGGCGGGGTGATTCTATCGTGGAGCTGTTTTTT. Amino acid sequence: CASRPWRGDSIVELFF.

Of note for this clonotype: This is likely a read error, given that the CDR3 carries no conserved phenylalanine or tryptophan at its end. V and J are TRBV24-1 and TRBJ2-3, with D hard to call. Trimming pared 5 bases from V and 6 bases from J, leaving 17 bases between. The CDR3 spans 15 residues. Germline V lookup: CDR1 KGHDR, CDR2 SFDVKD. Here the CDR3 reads CATSGGGNRRDTQYS. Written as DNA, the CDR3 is TGTGCCACCAGTGGGGGTGGTAACAGACGTGATACGCAGTATTCT.

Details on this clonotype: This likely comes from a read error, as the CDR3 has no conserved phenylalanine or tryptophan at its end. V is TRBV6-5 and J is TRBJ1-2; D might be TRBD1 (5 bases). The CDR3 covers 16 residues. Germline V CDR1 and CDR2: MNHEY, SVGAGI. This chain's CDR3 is CASSYSVGIGDYDYTI. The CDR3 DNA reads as TGTGCCAGCAGTTATTCAGTAGGGATTGGGGACTATGACTACACCATC.

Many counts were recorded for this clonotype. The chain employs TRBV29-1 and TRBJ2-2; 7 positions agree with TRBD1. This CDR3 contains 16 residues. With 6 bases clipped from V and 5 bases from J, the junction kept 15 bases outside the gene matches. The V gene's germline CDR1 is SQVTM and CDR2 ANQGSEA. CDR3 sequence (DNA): TGCAGCGTCCCCAGAAGGGGGCGTCAGGGGACCGGGGAGCTGTTTTTT. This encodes CSVPRRGRQGTGELFF.

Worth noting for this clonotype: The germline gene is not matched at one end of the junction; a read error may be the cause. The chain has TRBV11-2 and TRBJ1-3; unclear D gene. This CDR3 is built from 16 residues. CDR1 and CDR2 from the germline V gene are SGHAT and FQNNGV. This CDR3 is CASSLAGAFSGYTIYF. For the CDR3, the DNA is TGTGCCAGTAGCTTAGCTGGCGCCTTCTCTGGATACACCATATATTTT.

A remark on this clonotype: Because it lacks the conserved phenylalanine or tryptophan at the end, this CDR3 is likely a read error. CDR3 coding DNA: TGTGCCAGCAGTGAACCCTTCAAGATAGAGCAGTTCTTA. Translated: CASSEPFKIEQFL. The V gene is TRBV2, the J gene TRBJ2-1; no clear D. Germline CDR1 is SNHLY and CDR2 is FYNNEI. Trimming took off 2 bases at V and 10 bases at J, with 12 bases between the two ends. This CDR3 is 13 amino acids long.

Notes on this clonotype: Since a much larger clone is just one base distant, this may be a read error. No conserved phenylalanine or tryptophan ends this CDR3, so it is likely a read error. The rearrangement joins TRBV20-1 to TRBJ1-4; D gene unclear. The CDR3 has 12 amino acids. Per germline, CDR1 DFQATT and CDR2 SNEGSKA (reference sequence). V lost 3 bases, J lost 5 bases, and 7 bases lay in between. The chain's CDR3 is CSASGGNEKLFL. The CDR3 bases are TGCAGTGCTAGCGGTGGAAATGAAAAACTGTTTTTG.

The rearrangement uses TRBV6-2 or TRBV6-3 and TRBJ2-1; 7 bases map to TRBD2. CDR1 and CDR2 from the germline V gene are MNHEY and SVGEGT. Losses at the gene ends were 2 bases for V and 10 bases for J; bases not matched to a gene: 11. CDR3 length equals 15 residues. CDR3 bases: TGTGCCAGCAGTTACCTCGACGGTGTCGGGGGGGAGCAGTTCTTC. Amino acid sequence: CASSYLDGVGGEQFF.

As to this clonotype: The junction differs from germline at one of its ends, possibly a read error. CDR3 nucleotide sequence: TGCGCCAGCAGCTTGGGGATGGGACAGGGGGTAGTCAATAACATTCGGTACTTC. Translating gives CASSLGMGQGVVNNIRYF. J is TRBJ2-4 and V is TRBV11-2; 11 nucleotides align to TRBD1. Germline CDR1 is SGHAT and CDR2 is FQNNGV. CDR3 length: 18 amino acids.

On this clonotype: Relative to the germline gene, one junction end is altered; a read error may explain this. The CDR3, as DNA: TGTGCCTGCAGCCAAGATGTGGGGGGAGGAGGAAGGAGCACTGAAGCTTCCTTT. Its translation is CACSQDVGGGGRSTEASF. J is TRBJ1-1 and V is TRBV4-1, with D perhaps TRBD1 (5 bases). Looked up from germline, CDR1 is MGHRA and CDR2 is YSYEKL. This CDR3 region has 18 residues.

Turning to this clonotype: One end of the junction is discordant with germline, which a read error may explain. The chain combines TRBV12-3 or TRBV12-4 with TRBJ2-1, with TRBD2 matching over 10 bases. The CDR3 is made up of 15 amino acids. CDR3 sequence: CASRSLAGGMLEQFF. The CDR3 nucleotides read TGTGCTAGCAGATCTTTAGCGGGAGGTATGCTTGAGCAGTTCTTC.